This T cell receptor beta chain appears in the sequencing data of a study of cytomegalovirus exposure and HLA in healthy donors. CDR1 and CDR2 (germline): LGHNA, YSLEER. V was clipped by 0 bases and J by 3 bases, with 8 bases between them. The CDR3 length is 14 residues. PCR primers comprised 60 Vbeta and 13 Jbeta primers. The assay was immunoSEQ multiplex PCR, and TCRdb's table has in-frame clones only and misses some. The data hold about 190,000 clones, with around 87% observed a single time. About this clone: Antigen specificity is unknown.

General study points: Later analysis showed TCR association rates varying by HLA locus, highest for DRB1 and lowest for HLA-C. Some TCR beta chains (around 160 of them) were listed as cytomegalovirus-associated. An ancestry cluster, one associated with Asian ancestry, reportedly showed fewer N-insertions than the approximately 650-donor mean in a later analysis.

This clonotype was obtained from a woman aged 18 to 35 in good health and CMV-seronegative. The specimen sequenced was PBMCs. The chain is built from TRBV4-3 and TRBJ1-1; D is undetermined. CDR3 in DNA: TGCGCCAGCAGCCAAGATACCGCGGACACTGAAGCTTTCTTT. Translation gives CASSQDTADTEAFF.